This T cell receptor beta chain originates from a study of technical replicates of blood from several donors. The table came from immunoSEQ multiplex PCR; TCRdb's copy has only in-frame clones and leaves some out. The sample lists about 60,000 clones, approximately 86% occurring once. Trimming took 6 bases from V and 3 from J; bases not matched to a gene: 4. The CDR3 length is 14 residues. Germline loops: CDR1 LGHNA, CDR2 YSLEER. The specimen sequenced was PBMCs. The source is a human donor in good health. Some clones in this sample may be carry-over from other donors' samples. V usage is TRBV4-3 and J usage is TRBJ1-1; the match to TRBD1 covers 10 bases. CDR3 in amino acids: CASSRTGGDTEAFF. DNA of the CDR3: TGCGCCAGCAGTCGGACAGGGGGGGACACTGAAGCTTTCTTT.